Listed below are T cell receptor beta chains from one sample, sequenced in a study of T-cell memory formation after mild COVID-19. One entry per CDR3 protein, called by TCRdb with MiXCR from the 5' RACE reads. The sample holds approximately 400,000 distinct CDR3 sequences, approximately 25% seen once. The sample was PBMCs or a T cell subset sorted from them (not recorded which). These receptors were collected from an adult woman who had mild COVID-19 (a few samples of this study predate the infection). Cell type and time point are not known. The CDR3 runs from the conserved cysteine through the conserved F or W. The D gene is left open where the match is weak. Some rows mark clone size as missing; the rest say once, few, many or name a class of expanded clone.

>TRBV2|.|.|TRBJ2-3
TGTGCCAGCAGTGAAGAGAGGTCTCGTGAAGCAGATACGCAGTATTTT
CASSEERSREADTQYF
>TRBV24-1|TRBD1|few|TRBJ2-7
TGTGCCACCAGTGACCAGGGGGCCTACGAGCAGTACTTC
CATSDQGAYEQYF
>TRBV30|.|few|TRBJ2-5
TGTGCCTGGGGAATAGGACTTGGAGAGACCCAGTACTTC
CAWGIGLGETQYF
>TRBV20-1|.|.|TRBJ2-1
TGCAGTGCTAGAGTGGGCCCGGGAAATGAGCAGTTCTTC
CSARVGPGNEQFF
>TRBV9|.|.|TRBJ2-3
TGTGCCAGCAGCGTCGATGGGACATTTGCAGATACGCAGTATTTT
CASSVDGTFADTQYF
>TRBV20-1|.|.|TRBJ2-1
TGCAGTGCTAGCGCCCTGAGGCAGTCGAGCTCCTACAATGAGCAGTTCTTC
CSASALRQSSSYNEQFF
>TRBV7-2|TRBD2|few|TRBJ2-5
TGTGCCAGCAGCTCTGGGACTAGCGGGAGAACAGAGACCCAGTACTTC
CASSSGTSGRTETQYF
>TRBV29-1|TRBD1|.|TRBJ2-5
TGCAGCGTTCAGGGGGTTGCTACCCAGTACTTC
CSVQGVATQYF
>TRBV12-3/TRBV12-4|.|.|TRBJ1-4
TGTGCCAGCAGTTTCGGTGGCCGGTCGGGGGAAAAACTGTTTTTT
CASSFGGRSGEKLFF
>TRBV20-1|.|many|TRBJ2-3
TGCAGTGCTAGCAAGTGGGGGGCGTCGGGAGATACGCAGTATTTT
CSASKWGASGDTQYF
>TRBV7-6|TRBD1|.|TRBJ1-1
TGTGCCAGCAGCTCTTGGACAGGGGCAAAATCTAACACTGAAGCTTTCTTT
CASSSWTGAKSNTEAFF
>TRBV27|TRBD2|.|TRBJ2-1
TGTGCCAGCAGCGTGTCTAGCGGGAGGAAGAACAATGAGCAGTTCTTC
CASSVSSGRKNNEQFF
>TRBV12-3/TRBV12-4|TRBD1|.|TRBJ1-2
TGTGCCAGCAGTCCGGGACAGGGGAGAGGCTATGGCTACACCTTC
CASSPGQGRGYGYTF
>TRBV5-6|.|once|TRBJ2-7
TGTGCCAGCTCGAGGTTTTTCGGGTCCTACGAGCAGTACTTC
CASSRFFGSYEQYF
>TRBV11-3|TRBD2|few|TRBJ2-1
TGTGCCAGCAGCTTTCGGACTAGCGGGTACTACAATGAGCAGTTCTTC
CASSFRTSGYYNEQFF
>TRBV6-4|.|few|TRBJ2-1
TGTGCCAGCAGTGATGGGGCAGGGTCCAACAATGAGCAGTTCTTC
CASSDGAGSNNEQFF
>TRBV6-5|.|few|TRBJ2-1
TGTGCCAGCAGTTTGACTGGAATAAACAATGAGCAGTTCTTC
CASSLTGINNEQFF
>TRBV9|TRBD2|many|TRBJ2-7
TGTGCCAGCAGTTGGGGAGTGGGAGGGTCATACGAGCAGTACTTC
CASSWGVGGSYEQYF
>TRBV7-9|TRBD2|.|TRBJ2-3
TGTGCCAGCAGCTTACCAGCGGGGGGGCTCACAGATACGCAGTATTTT
CASSLPAGGLTDTQYF
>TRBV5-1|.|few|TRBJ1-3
TGCGCCAGCAGCCCGTACGCCGGGGGCGGAAACACCATATATTTT
CASSPYAGGGNTIYF
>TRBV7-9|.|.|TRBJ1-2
TGTGCCAGCAGCCCTTTACTCACGAGGGACGGCTACACCTTC
CASSPLLTRDGYTF
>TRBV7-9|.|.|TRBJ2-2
TGTGCCAGCAGCACCCCGTCAGGGGGGGACACCGGGGAGCTGTTTTTT
CASSTPSGGDTGELFF
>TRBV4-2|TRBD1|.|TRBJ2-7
TGTGCCAGCAGCCAAGATGAGCGACAGGGGACCTACGAGCAGTACTTC
CASSQDERQGTYEQYF
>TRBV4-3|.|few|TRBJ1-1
TGCGCCAGCAGCGGGAGGGAGAACACTGAAGCTTTCTTT
CASSGRENTEAFF
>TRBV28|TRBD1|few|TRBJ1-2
TGTGCCAGCAGACCCTCTTACGGCGGGACAGTTTATGGCTACACCTTC
CASRPSYGGTVYGYTF
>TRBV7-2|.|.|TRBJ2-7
TGTGCCAGCAGCCCTTTCGTGCGGCAGTACTTC
CASSPFVRQYF
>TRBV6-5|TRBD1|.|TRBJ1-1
TGTGCCAGCAGTTCCTGGACAGGGAACACTGAAGCTTTCTTT
CASSSWTGNTEAFF
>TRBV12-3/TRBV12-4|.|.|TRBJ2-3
TGTGCCAGCAGTTTAACCCCACATAGCAGGTCCACAGATACGCAGTATTTT
CASSLTPHSRSTDTQYF
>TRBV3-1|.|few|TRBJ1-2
TGTGCCAGCAGCCCCGATCCCTATGGCTACACCTTC
CASSPDPYGYTF
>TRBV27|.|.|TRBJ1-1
TGTGCCAGCAGTCGGTCCAGGGACTCCACTGAAGCTTTCTTT
CASSRSRDSTEAFF
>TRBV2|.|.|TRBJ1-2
TGTGCCAGCACCGTTGTGGGAGGCTACACCTTC
CASTVVGGYTF
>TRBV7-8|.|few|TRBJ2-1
TGTGCCAGCAGCTCTCCCTCCCAGCGTTACAATGAGCAGTTCTTC
CASSSPSQRYNEQFF
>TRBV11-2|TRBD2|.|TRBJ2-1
TGTGCCAGCAGCTTAGGTAGTAGCGGGGTAAACAATGAGCAGTTCTTC
CASSLGSSGVNNEQFF
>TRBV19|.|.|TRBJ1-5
TGTGCCAGTAGCCCGACAGTGAATCAGCCCCAGCATTTT
CASSPTVNQPQHF
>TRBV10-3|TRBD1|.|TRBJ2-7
TGTGCCATCAGTGAGGGGGACAGCTACGAGCAGTACTTC
CAISEGDSYEQYF
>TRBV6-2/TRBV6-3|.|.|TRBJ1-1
TGTGCCAGCAGTTCTCACCTTCGGACAGCCCACACTGAAGCTTTCTTT
CASSSHLRTAHTEAFF